The entry below gives a single T cell receptor beta chain sequence along with its context. Its target is not known. This record belongs to a study of blood T cells in healthy people across ages. Study-wide points: Long-lived donors had more naive CD4+ cells and higher diversity than aged donors. TCR beta diversity correlated strongly with naive T cell percentage. The donors' CMV status was not determined, possibly confounding changes in expanded clonotypes.

Together with a sample-barcoded 5' primer, a J-beta primer mix was included in a second PCR lasting roughly 6 to 12 cycles. In TCRdb, the 5' RACE reads were re-called with MiXCR into one record per CDR3 protein. The sample includes roughly 800,000 distinct CDR3 sequences, 36% of them seen just once. The V gene lost 3 bases and the J gene lost 5 bases, with 8 bases spanning the gap. Germline-derived CDR1 and CDR2 are LGHNA and YSLEER. The length of the CDR3 is 13 residues. Sequenced sample: blood. This rearrangement joins TRBV4-3 to TRBJ1-5; D unclear. This receptor was identified in a man younger than 35 in good health. CDR3 bases: TGCGCCAGCAGCCAGGCCCCCTATCAGCCCCAGCATTTT. Translating gives CASSQAPYQPQHF.